This T cell receptor (beta chain) derives from a study of PD-L1 blockade in urothelial cancer. Clones were sequenced by immunoSEQ multiplex PCR, and TCRdb holds only the in-frame ones, with some missing. The sample holds more than 85,000 clones, 90% to 95% seen once. Looked up from germline, CDR1 is SGHVS and CDR2 is FQNEAQ. This CDR3 has 14 residues. V was cut by 7 bases and J by 3 bases, with 16 bases left in between. This sample comprised PBMCs, obtained around atezolizumab (anti-PD-L1) treatment. The chain couples TRBV7-8 to TRBJ2-7; D is perhaps TRBD1 (5 bases). The sequence was collected from a woman of 80 years or more with urothelial cancer. The CDR3 bases are TGTGCCAGCACTGACAGATTGCTCTACTACGAGCAGTACTTC. Translated, it gives CASTDRLLYYEQYF.